This paragraph covers one TCR beta chain sequence. Antigen: not known. The PCR used 60 Vbeta and 13 Jbeta primers. Profiling relied on immunoSEQ multiplex PCR, and the TCRdb table lists in-frame clones only, not all of them. This table holds about 160,000 clones. These data belong to a study of cytomegalovirus exposure and HLA in healthy donors. Study results and limitations: The authors reported that TCR beta sequences could predict HLA-A and HLA-B alleles. These predictions were accurate for most subjects in the first cohort.

Trimming shortened V by 6 bases and J by 9 bases, and 17 bases separated the two germline ends. Germline V gene lookup returns CDR1 SGHTA and CDR2 FQGNSA. The CDR3 covers 13 residues. The sequence derives from a woman between 55 and 75 years old in good health and CMV-seronegative. Material: PBMCs. The chain carries TRBV7-2 and TRBJ1-1; the D gene is possibly TRBD1 (5 bases). The CDR3 here is CASRLVLTDQAFF. The CDR3, as DNA: TGTGCCAGCAGACTGGTCCTGACAGACCAAGCTTTCTTT. The full variable domain, rest sourced from reference TRBV7-2 and TRBJ1-1, is GAGVSQSPSNKVTEKGKDVELRCDPISGHTALYWYRQSLGQGLEFLIYFQGNSAPDKSGLPSDRFSAERTGGSVSTLTIQRTQQEDSAVYLCASRLVLTDQAFFGQGTRLTVV.